The rows below give T cell receptor beta chains drawn from one sample of a study of T cells in Graves' hyperthyroidism and ophthalmopathy. Each CDR3 protein is one row after TCRdb ran MiXCR on the multiplex PCR reads. The data contain 160,000 or so distinct CDR3 sequences, 9.4% of them singletons. Material: blood. The receptors originated from a woman aged 18-29 years with Graves' hyperthyroidism that later progressed to Graves' ophthalmopathy. Each CDR3 is given with its conserved first and last residue. Each record gives: clone size, D gene, J gene, V gene, CDR3 DNA, CDR3 protein. The D gene is left open where the match is weak. Rows give clone size only sometimes, using once, few, many, or a class for an expanded clone.

many,.,TRBJ1-2,TRBV28,TGTGCCAGCAGTCCCCCGGGGAGGACAGGCTACACCTTC,CASSPPGRTGYTF
many,.,TRBJ1-5,TRBV6-1,TGTGCCAGCAGTGGGGGGGCAGGGACCTATAGCAATCAGCCCCAGCATTTT,CASSGGAGTYSNQPQHF
.,.,TRBJ1-5,TRBV9,TGTGCCAGCAGCAAGGGGAGTGGCAATCAGCCCGAGCATTTT,CASSKGSGNQPEHF
many,TRBD1,TRBJ1-1,TRBV29-1,TGCAGCGTTACGGACAGGGCGAAGAACACTGAAGCTTTCTTT,CSVTDRAKNTEAFF
many,.,TRBJ1-2,TRBV28,TGTGCCAGCAGTTTAGAGGGTTACTATGGCTACACCTTC,CASSLEGYYGYTF
few,.,TRBJ2-2,TRBV6-1,TGTGCCAGCACCCGACAGGGAGGAGCGAACACCGGGGAGCTGTTTTTT,CASTRQGGANTGELFF
many,TRBD1,TRBJ1-1,TRBV25-1,TGTGCCAGCATCCACAGGGGGGGCACTGAAGCTTTCTTT,CASIHRGGTEAFF
.,TRBD2,TRBJ2-4,TRBV4-1,TGCGCCAGCAGCCAATTTAGCGGGAGAACCAAAAACATTCAGTACTTC,CASSQFSGRTKNIQYF
many,.,TRBJ1-1,TRBV18,TGTGCCAGCTCACCCGGGGGGGCTGAAGCTTTCTTT,CASSPGGAEAFF
many,.,TRBJ2-7,TRBV12-3/TRBV12-4,TGTGCCAGCAGTTTAGACGGAACGTCCTACGAGCAGTACTTC,CASSLDGTSYEQYF
many,.,TRBJ1-1,TRBV11-3,TGTGCCAGCAGCTTATACAGCAACACTGAAGCTTTCTTT,CASSLYSNTEAFF
many,.,TRBJ2-1,TRBV29-1,TGCAGCGTCGAGGCTGGGATCTCATACAATGAGCAGTTCTTC,CSVEAGISYNEQFF
many,.,TRBJ2-7,TRBV19,TGTGCCAGTAGTATTGCCCAGGGGGGGCCCTACGAGCAGTACTTC,CASSIAQGGPYEQYF
few,TRBD1,TRBJ1-6,TRBV3-1,TGTGCCAGCAACCCACAGGGGAGCGATAATTCACCCCTCCACTTT,CASNPQGSDNSPLHF
many,TRBD1,TRBJ2-2,TRBV15,TGTGCCACCAGCAGTCCCCCGACAGGGGCGGGCACCGGGGAGCTGTTTTTT,CATSSPPTGAGTGELFF
many,.,TRBJ2-3,TRBV5-1,TGCGCCAGCAGCTTGGAAGGGGTCACCCTCACAGATACGCAGTATTTT,CASSLEGVTLTDTQYF